The rows below give T cell receptor beta chains drawn from one sample of a study of shared clonotypes between healthy human individuals. This table comes from immunoSEQ multiplex PCR, and its TCRdb copy is limited to in-frame clones, with some not included. The data show hundreds of thousands of clones, more than 85% seen once. What was sequenced was naive CD8+ T cells sorted from blood. The receptor source for this set is a man aged 25 to 45 in good health. Each CDR3 is given with its conserved first and last residue. D genes are given only for firm matches. Clone size is given for some rows only: seen once, a few or many times, or a class if the clone is expanded.

J gene | D gene | CDR3 length | V gene | clone size | CDR3 protein
TRBJ2-1 | TRBD2 | 17 | TRBV29-1 | - | CSVGGTSGRGSYNEQFF
TRBJ1-5 | - | 13 | TRBV11-2 | - | CASSLWYSQPQHF
TRBJ2-5 | - | 14 | TRBV5-6 | - | CASTHFTGEETQYF
TRBJ2-7 | TRBD2 | 16 | TRBV7-6 | - | CASSLGLAGDKYEQYF
TRBJ2-6 | TRBD1 | 20 | TRBV9 | - | CASSVEGDRGIASGANVLTF
TRBJ2-1 | - | 14 | TRBV25-1 | - | CASGWADSYNEQFF
TRBJ2-1 | TRBD1 | 14 | TRBV19 | - | CASSHPGTGIEQFF
TRBJ2-7 | - | 14 | TRBV7-9 | - | CASSLVGVGYEQYF
TRBJ1-2 | - | 15 | TRBV7-9 | once | CASSPPGAGVYGYTF
TRBJ2-7 | - | 13 | TRBV15 | - | CATRTDNSYEQYF
TRBJ2-6 | - | 17 | TRBV11-2 | once | CASSHVKQQSRANVLTF
TRBJ2-1 | TRBD1 | 13 | TRBV13 | - | CASNRQGYNEQFF
TRBJ1-4 | - | 17 | TRBV5-1 | - | CASSLTGPSLSGEKLFF
TRBJ2-7 | TRBD1 | 16 | TRBV30 | once | CAWARKPGQGGYEQYF
TRBJ2-5 | TRBD2 | 15 | TRBV18 | - | CASSPFSGSGETQYF
TRBJ2-5 | TRBD2 | 15 | TRBV15 | - | CATGSPLAGEETQYF
TRBJ2-1 | - | 14 | TRBV5-1 | - | CASSLAGEGNEQFF
TRBJ2-3 | TRBD2 | 16 | TRBV27 | once | CASSSTGGRRADTQYF
TRBJ2-2 | TRBD1 | 17 | TRBV13 | - | CASSPRGQGANTGELFF
TRBJ2-7 | - | 13 | TRBV5-6 | - | CASSFSYAYEQYF
TRBJ2-3 | TRBD2 | 19 | TRBV27 | - | CASSFRIPGLAGSTDTQYF
TRBJ2-5 | TRBD2 | 14 | TRBV11-2 | - | CASRISGSGETQYF
TRBJ2-3 | - | 15 | TRBV7-9 | - | CASSSKRTSTDTQYF
TRBJ2-7 | TRBD2 | 15 | TRBV7-9 | - | CASSTSSGGWGEQYF
TRBJ2-1 | - | 14 | TRBV9 | - | CASSVDLASNEQFF
TRBJ1-1 | - | 13 | TRBV30 | - | CAWRDPPNTEAFF
TRBJ2-2 | - | 18 | TRBV9 | - | CASSVVLLTGSNTGELFF
TRBJ2-1 | - | 14 | TRBV29-1 | - | CSVFGGRDYNEQFF
TRBJ2-7 | TRBD2 | 15 | TRBV27 | once | CASSSRGGPAYEQYF
TRBJ2-7 | - | 12 | TRBV5-8 | - | CASSLVAYEQYF
TRBJ1-2 | - | 14 | TRBV13 | - | CASSLRGERRGYTF
TRBJ2-7 | - | 12 | TRBV9 | - | CASSTTGYEQYF
TRBJ2-2 | TRBD2 | 14 | TRBV27 | - | CASSLSGVTGELFF
TRBJ2-3 | - | 16 | TRBV19 | few | CASSRDWDPSTDTQYF
TRBJ2-5 | - | 14 | TRBV19 | - | CASSITGCGETQYF
TRBJ1-1 | TRBD1 | 15 | TRBV7-9 | - | CASSSMDRVNTEAFF
TRBJ2-5 | TRBD2 | 16 | TRBV10-2 | - | CASSVRLAGVQETQYF
TRBJ2-5 | - | 14 | TRBV28 | - | CASSFRGPQETQYF
TRBJ2-3 | - | 14 | TRBV6-1 | once | CASRPDINTDTQYF
TRBJ2-1 | TRBD2 | 18 | TRBV19 | - | CASSIRPLGLAGNNEQFF
TRBJ1-5 | - | 13 | TRBV25-1 | - | CASSDGVNQPQHF
TRBJ1-5 | - | 16 | TRBV5-5 | - | CASSPLFFQGNQPQHF
TRBJ2-1 | TRBD2 | 15 | TRBV7-3 | few | CASSYSGSSYNEQFF
TRBJ2-1 | TRBD1 | 15 | TRBV7-9 | - | CASSPTGQGWNEQFF
TRBJ2-7 | - | 14 | TRBV5-4 | - | CASSLAGKTYEQYF
TRBJ2-1 | - | 15 | TRBV7-6 | - | CASSFPASSYNEQFF
TRBJ2-3 | TRBD1 | 18 | TRBV5-8 | - | CASSPSPGQASFTDTQYF
TRBJ1-4 | - | 12 | TRBV7-9 | - | CASSSPLEKLFF
TRBJ2-3 | - | 15 | TRBV7-6 | - | CASSLGSGTTDTQYF
TRBJ1-1 | TRBD1 | 13 | TRBV28 | once | CASRHPGGTEAFF
TRBJ2-7 | - | 14 | TRBV7-9 | - | CASSLGASGAVQYF
TRBJ2-1 | - | 13 | TRBV7-9 | - | CASSPANKDEQFF
TRBJ2-5 | - | 15 | TRBV29-1 | - | CSVEDLTVTSGTQYF
TRBJ2-7 | - | 14 | TRBV7-6 | - | CASSQTGRRGEQYF
TRBJ1-4 | - | 12 | TRBV7-9 | - | CASSLVEEKLFF
TRBJ2-1 | TRBD2 | 15 | TRBV14 | - | CASSQLAGGTNEQFF
TRBJ2-7 | TRBD1 | 13 | TRBV19 | - | CASSPRDSYEQYF
TRBJ2-1 | TRBD1 | 12 | TRBV5-4 | - | CATTGMYNEQFF